These 30 T cell receptor beta chains were sequenced from one sample in a study of technical replicates of blood from several donors. This table comes from immunoSEQ multiplex PCR, and its TCRdb copy is limited to in-frame clones, with some not included. The data contain about 85,000 clones, about 93% of them singletons. The sequencing sample was made of T cells isolated from PBMCs. These receptors were taken from a human donor in good health.

This clone was found once. The rearrangement links TRBV29-1 to TRBJ2-1; 7 bases match TRBD1. In germline, CDR1 is SQVTM, CDR2 ANQGSEA. With 7 bases clipped from V and 1 base from J, the junction kept 16 bases outside the gene matches. This CDR3 spans 17 amino acids. This CDR3 reads CSAIVPGQRLSYNEQFF. The DNA for the CDR3 is TGCAGCGCAATCGTACCGGGACAGAGACTATCCTACAATGAGCAGTTCTTC.

The rearrangement links TRBV7-8 to TRBJ2-5, with TRBD1 identical over 9 bases. The length of the CDR3 is 14 residues. Trimming cost V 6 bases and J 4 bases; bases outside gene matches: 6. Germline V gives CDR1 SGHVS, CDR2 FQNEAQ. The DNA of the CDR3 is TGTGCCAGCAGTACCGGGACAGGGCGAGAGACCCAGTACTTC. Amino acid sequence: CASSTGTGRETQYF.

The V and J genes are TRBV7-9 and TRBJ2-7; 13 positions match TRBD2. The CDR3 totals 14 residues. CDR1 is SEHNR and CDR2 is FQNEAQ in the germline V gene (reference sequence). Trimming took 5 bases from V and 7 from J; bases not matched to a gene: 5. The CDR3 protein is CASSGGTSGNEQYF. CDR3 in DNA: TGTGCCAGCAGCGGAGGGACTAGCGGGAATGAGCAGTACTTC. The full variable domain, its missing parts supplied by reference TRBV7-9 and TRBJ2-7, is DTGVSQNPRHKITKRGQNVTFRCDPISEHNRLYWYRQTLGQGPEFLTYFQNEAQLEKSRLLSDRFSAERPKGSFSTLEIQRTEQGDSAMYLCASSGGTSGNEQYFGPGTRLTVT.

The chain employs TRBV2 and TRBJ2-3; D may be TRBD1 (7 bases). Germline CDR1 is SNHLY and CDR2 is FYNNEI. Trimming left V 11 bases short and J 8 bases short, with 14 bases between. The CDR3 covers 11 residues. As DNA, the CDR3 is TGTGCCGGTTCAGGGGGGACTACGCAGTATTTT. This sequence encodes CAGSGGTTQYF. Looking up the rest from reference TRBV2 and TRBJ2-3 gives the full variable domain: EPEVTQTPSHQVTQMGQEVILRCVPISNHLYFYWYRQILGQKVEFLVSFYNNEISEKSEIFDDQFSVERPDGSNFTLKIRSTKLEDSAMYFCAGSGGTTQYFGPGTRLTVL.

The gene calls are TRBV6-6 and TRBJ1-1; D call uncertain. V lost 5 bases and J lost 1, with 8 bases in between. Germline CDR1 MNHNY, CDR2 SVGAGI (reference sequence). The CDR3 loop spans 13 amino acids. CDR3 in amino acids: CASSHEGNTEAFF. The CDR3 region has the DNA TGTGCCAGCAGTCACGAGGGGAACACTGAAGCTTTCTTT.

CDR3 DNA: TGCGCCAGCAGCTTGGCCGGACAGGGGATCACAGATACGCAGTATTTT. The encoded protein is CASSLAGQGITDTQYF. The V and J genes are TRBV5-1 and TRBJ2-3, with 9 bases that match TRBD1. V lost 0 bases and J lost 2; bases outside the gene matches: 4. There are 16 residues in the CDR3. In germline, CDR1 is SGHRS, CDR2 YFSETQ.

The genes are TRBV30 and TRBJ1-2; 8 positions agree with TRBD1. Germline CDR1 is GTSNPN and CDR2 is SVGIG (reference sequence). The V and J ends lost 2 bases and 6 bases, in that order; junction bases with no gene match: 14. This CDR3 has 16 residues. The CDR3 sequence is CAWSIQEKQGEDGYTF. CDR3 bases: TGTGCCTGGAGTATACAAGAGAAACAGGGGGAGGATGGCTACACCTTC. Variable domain in full (rest from reference TRBV30 and TRBJ1-2): SQTIHQWPATLVQPVGSPLSLECTVEGTSNPNLYWYRQAAGRGLQLLFYSVGIGQISSEVPQNLSASRPQDRQFILSSKKLLLSDSGFYLCAWSIQEKQGEDGYTFGSGTRLTVV.

The rearrangement uses TRBV5-6 and TRBJ2-5, with D possibly TRBD1 on 5 matching bases. Germline V CDR1 and CDR2: SGHDT, YYEEEE. The CDR3 is 15 residues long. The ends were cut back, 4 bases at V and 9 bases at J, with 22 bases in the middle. The CDR3 spells CASSVVDKRTPPQYF. The CDR3 DNA reads TGTGCCAGCAGCGTAGTGGACAAGCGAACCCCCCCCCAGTACTTC.

The gene calls are TRBV6-5 and TRBJ2-7, with D tentatively TRBD2 (5 bases). The germline gives CDR1 MNHEY, CDR2 SVGAGI. V dropped 1 base and J dropped 0 bases, with 13 bases sitting between them. The CDR3 is 16 residues long. CDR3 nucleotide sequence: TGTGCCAGCAGTTACTTCGCCCAGACTACCTCCTACGAGCAGTACTTC. Amino acids: CASSYFAQTTSYEQYF.

The gene calls are TRBV4-2 and TRBJ1-4; no clear D gene. Germline V CDR1 and CDR2: LGHNA, YNFKEQ. Trimming removed 0 bases at V and 0 bases at J, with 8 bases between. The CDR3 runs 16 residues. As DNA, the CDR3 is TGTGCCAGCAGCCAAGAGGGCTTGACAACTAATGAAAAACTGTTTTTT. Encoded protein: CASSQEGLTTNEKLFF.

V usage is TRBV10-3 and J usage is TRBJ1-5; D call uncertain. The CDR3 is 13 residues long. The germline gives CDR1 ENHRY, CDR2 SYGVKD. V lost 6 bases, J lost 3 bases, and 9 bases lay in between. The CDR3 nucleotides read TGTGCCATCAGAGCGGCAATCAATCAGCCCCAGCATTTT. Its translation: CAIRAAINQPQHF.

The chain employs TRBV5-1 and TRBJ2-5, with a tentative D call TRBD1 (7 bases). The CDR3 has 16 amino acids. The V gene lost 4 bases and the J gene lost 5 bases, with 21 bases spanning the gap. In germline, CDR1 is SGHRS, CDR2 YFSETQ. DNA of the CDR3: TGCGCCAGCAGCCAGGGACAGACCGGGGCGGGGGAGACCCAGTACTTC. Translation gives CASSQGQTGAGETQYF.

The chain carries TRBV5-1 and TRBJ2-2; 10 positions agree with TRBD1. The ends lost 0 bases at V and 5 bases at J; junction bases unmatched: 7. Looked up from germline, CDR1 is SGHRS and CDR2 is YFSETQ. CDR3 length: 17 amino acids. As DNA, the CDR3 is TGCGCCAGCAGCTTGGAGCCGGGACAGGGGTTTACCGGGGAGCTGTTTTTT. This gives the protein CASSLEPGQGFTGELFF.

The chain carries TRBV27 and TRBJ2-7; D possibly corresponds to TRBD2 (5 bases). V was pared by 6 bases and J by 3 bases, with 12 bases between. The CDR3 runs to 13 residues. Germline-derived CDR1 and CDR2 are MNHEY and SMNVEV (reference sequence). The CDR3 bases are TGTGCCAGCAGCGGGAAGGGTCACTACGAGCAGTACTTC. It specifies CASSGKGHYEQYF.

This rearrangement joins TRBV11-2 to TRBJ2-7; 8 nucleotides align to TRBD1. Losses at the gene ends were 11 bases for V and 7 bases for J; bases not matched to a gene: 7. The CDR3 is 11 residues long. CDR1 is SGHAT and CDR2 is FQNNGV in the germline V gene. This CDR3 reads CAVRQGLEQYF. CDR3 coding DNA: TGTGCCGTTCGACAGGGGTTGGAGCAGTACTTC.

The chain has TRBV14 and TRBJ2-1; a weak D match, TRBD2 (6 bases). The CDR3 runs 15 residues. The germline gives CDR1 SGHDN, CDR2 FVKESK. V gave up 2 bases and J gave up 4 bases, with 12 bases separating them. CDR3 coding DNA: TGTGCCAGCAGCCAAAGCACCGGGGGTTACAATGAGCAGTTCTTC. Its protein is CASSQSTGGYNEQFF.

The rearrangement links TRBV19 to TRBJ2-7; TRBD2 matches at 9 bases. CDR1 is LNHDA, CDR2 SQIVND, per germline (reference sequence). V was clipped by 2 bases and J by 2 bases; unmatched bases: 1. The CDR3 runs to 14 residues. CDR3 sequence reads: CASSILAGTYEQYF. The CDR3 DNA sequence: TGTGCCAGTAGTATACTAGCGGGAACCTACGAGCAGTACTTC.

The V gene is TRBV29-1, the J gene TRBJ2-7, with 9 bases that match TRBD1. Germline V lookup: CDR1 SQVTM, CDR2 ANQGSEA. V gave up 6 bases and J gave up 6 bases; unmatched junction bases: 9. The CDR3 runs 13 residues. The CDR3 nucleotides are TGCAGCGTCCAAGACGGGACAGGGCTCGAGCAGTACTTC. Amino acids: CSVQDGTGLEQYF.

The chain is built from TRBV7-3 and TRBJ1-2; 12 bases agree with TRBD1. Germline CDR1 and CDR2: SGHTA and FQGTGA. Losses at the gene ends were 0 bases for V and 4 bases for J; bases not matched to a gene: 27. This CDR3 is 24 amino acids long. The CDR3 loop reads CASSLTSGTGGSRGVKGRLYGYTF. For the CDR3, the DNA is TGTGCCAGCAGCTTAACGTCCGGGACAGGGGGCAGTCGGGGGGTTAAGGGGCGCCTCTATGGCTACACCTTC.

This clone was detected only a few times. The genes are TRBV28 and TRBJ1-1; D is uncertain. Trimming shortened V by 2 bases and J by 3 bases, and 4 bases separated the two germline ends. Germline CDR1 and CDR2: MDHEN and SYDVKM. CDR3 length: 12 residues. The CDR3 DNA follows: TGTGCCAGCAGTTTACTGTACACTGAAGCTTTCTTT. As protein: CASSLLYTEAFF. Full variable domain (remainder filled in from reference TRBV28 and TRBJ1-1): DVKVTQSSRYLVKRTGEKVFLECVQDMDHENMFWYRQDPGLGLRLIYFSYDVKMKEKGDIPEGYSVSREKKERFSLILESASTNQTSMYLCASSLLYTEAFFGQGTRLTVV.

CDR3 in amino acids: CASSFRGGQPQHF. The CDR3 nucleotides are TGTGCCAGCAGCTTCCGGGGAGGTCAGCCCCAGCATTTT. The V and J genes are TRBV7-2 and TRBJ1-5; D call uncertain. Trimming cost V 3 bases and J 6 bases, with 9 bases left between them. The germline gives CDR1 SGHTA, CDR2 FQGNSA. The CDR3 spans 13 residues. Full variable domain (remainder filled in from reference TRBV7-2 and TRBJ1-5): GAGVSQSPSNKVTEKGKDVELRCDPISGHTALYWYRQSLGQGLEFLIYFQGNSAPDKSGLPSDRFSAERTGGSVSTLTIQRTQQEDSAVYLCASSFRGGQPQHFGDGTRLSIL.

J is TRBJ2-2 and V is TRBV7-9; TRBD1 agrees at 10 bases. Germline V gene sequence: CDR1 SEHNR, CDR2 FQNEAQ (reference sequence). V trimming: 5 bases; J trimming: 5 bases; junction bases outside the gene matches: 5. The CDR3 length is 15 residues. CDR3 in amino acids: CASSVQGQGTGELFF. For the CDR3, the DNA is TGTGCCAGCAGCGTACAGGGACAGGGGACCGGGGAGCTGTTTTTT.

The chain carries TRBV2 and TRBJ2-5; no firm D call. The CDR3 has 10 amino acids. Trimming took 8 bases from V and 4 from J, leaving 5 bases between them. Germline values: CDR1 SNHLY, CDR2 FYNNEI. The CDR3 reads CASGGETQYF. In nucleotides, the CDR3 is TGTGCCAGCGGCGGAGAGACCCAGTACTTC.

The V call is TRBV6-1, the J call TRBJ1-1, with TRBD1 matching over 7 bases. CDR3 size: 13 residues. Looked up from germline, CDR1 is MNHNS and CDR2 is SASEGT. V shed 7 bases and J 7 bases; nucleotides not matched to a gene: 9. The CDR3 coding sequence is TGTGCCAGCATAGACAGGGACCGTAGTGAAGCTTTCTTT. It translates to CASIDRDRSEAFF.

This sequence joins TRBV5-1 and TRBJ2-7, with a weak D call TRBD2 (5 bases). Germline V gene sequence: CDR1 SGHRS, CDR2 YFSETQ. The CDR3 is made up of 10 amino acids. V was clipped by 9 bases and J by 6 bases, with 10 bases between them. The CDR3 loop reads CANEGSEQYF. The CDR3, as DNA: TGCGCCAACGAGGGAAGCGAGCAGTACTTC.

V usage is TRBV7-2 and J usage is TRBJ2-1; D is unresolved. CDR3 size: 11 residues. Germline CDR1 SGHTA, CDR2 FQGNSA. V lost 2 bases and J 8 bases, leaving 4 bases between the germline ends. CDR3 amino acids: CASSLSDEQFF. The CDR3 nucleotides read TGTGCCAGCAGCTTATCCGATGAGCAGTTCTTC.

The rearrangement links TRBV28 to TRBJ1-4; tentative D call: TRBD1 (6 bases). V gave up 6 bases and J gave up 0 bases, with 8 bases separating them. The germline CDR1 and CDR2 sequences are MDHEN and SYDVKM. The CDR3 consists of 14 residues. This chain's CDR3 is CASSTGTTNEKLFF. CDR3 bases: TGTGCCAGCAGCACAGGGACAACTAATGAAAAACTGTTTTTT. The whole variable domain, filled in from reference TRBV28 and TRBJ1-4, reads DVKVTQSSRYLVKRTGEKVFLECVQDMDHENMFWYRQDPGLGLRLIYFSYDVKMKEKGDIPEGYSVSREKKERFSLILESASTNQTSMYLCASSTGTTNEKLFFGSGTQLSVL.

This clone was found once. The V call is TRBV4-1, the J call TRBJ2-2; TRBD2 might be the D (6 bases). Germline CDR1 is MGHRA and CDR2 is YSYEKL. The V gene lost 2 bases and the J gene lost 0 bases, with 22 bases spanning the gap. The CDR3 sequence is 20 residues long. CDR3 protein: CASSQLVARGSVANTGELFF. The CDR3 DNA reads as TGCGCCAGCAGCCAACTTGTAGCACGGGGGTCTGTGGCGAACACCGGGGAGCTGTTTTTT.

The CDR3 here is CASSLGTSASYEQYF. The CDR3 DNA sequence: TGTGCCAGCAGCTTGGGAACTAGCGCTTCCTACGAGCAGTACTTC. This chain links TRBV5-4 with TRBJ2-7; 7 nucleotides align to TRBD2. V trimming: 0 bases; J trimming: 1 base; junction bases outside the gene matches: 4. The CDR3 is made up of 15 amino acids. Germline loops: CDR1 SGHNT, CDR2 YYREEE (reference sequence).

This CDR3 reads CASRGAWTVNTEAFF. CDR3 coding DNA: TGTGCCAGTAGGGGAGCTTGGACGGTGAACACTGAAGCTTTCTTT. The chain is built from TRBV19 and TRBJ1-1; the D is unclear. The length of the CDR3 is 15 residues. The germline V and J ends were trimmed by 6 bases and 0 bases, with 14 bases remaining between them. Germline CDR1 and CDR2: LNHDA and SQIVND (reference sequence).